The 15 T cell receptor beta chains presented below share a single source sample, sequenced in a study of PD-1 blockade in classical Hodgkin lymphoma. TCRdb's table, derived via immunoSEQ multiplex PCR, lists solely in-frame clones and lacks some. Among 20,000 to 30,000 clones listed, less than 95% were seen once. Time point of the sample: newly diagnosed, previously untreated cHL patient sample. Purification of CD4+ T cells from thawed PBMCs was performed via magnetic negative selection. The source material was CD4+ T cells from blood. Every receptor here comes from a human donor with classical Hodgkin lymphoma.

As for this clone: A junction boundary mismatches the germline segment, possibly from a read error. This rearrangement joins TRBV7-7 to TRBJ2-1; D may be TRBD1 (5 bases). There are 13 residues in the CDR3. Germline V CDR1 and CDR2: SSHAT, FNYEAQ (reference sequence). The CDR3 reads CASSEGVGSTWIF. The DNA of the CDR3 is TGTGCCAGCAGCGAAGGGGTTGGGTCCACCTGGATCTTC.

V gene TRBV30 combines with J gene TRBJ1-2; 7 nucleotides agree with TRBD1. Germline assignment: CDR1 GTSNPN and CDR2 SVGIG (reference sequence). With 2 bases clipped from V and 8 bases from J, the junction kept 8 bases outside the gene matches. CDR3 size: 13 residues. The CDR3 sequence: CAWSPRGGYGYTF. CDR3 DNA: TGTGCCTGGAGTCCCAGGGGGGGATACGGCTACACCTTC.

V and J are TRBV6-6 and TRBJ1-1; tentatively, D is TRBD1 (6 bases). V was pared by 6 bases and J by 1 base, with 9 bases between. Germline CDR1 reads MNHNY; CDR2 reads SVGAGI (reference sequence). The CDR3 is 13 residues long. The CDR3 loop is CASRGGQNTEAFF. The CDR3 DNA is TGTGCCAGCAGGGGGGGACAGAACACTGAAGCTTTCTTT.

The chain joins TRBV5-6 to TRBJ1-5; a possible D gene is TRBD1 (6 bases). Trimming took 3 bases from V and 1 from J, leaving 17 bases between them. This CDR3 is built from 17 residues. Germline CDR1 is SGHDT and CDR2 is YYEEEE. CDR3 coding DNA: TGTGCCAGCAGCTCGCGTACCCTCGACAGGAGCAATCAGCCCCAGCATTTT. Its translation is CASSSRTLDRSNQPQHF.

V is TRBV25-1 and J is TRBJ2-3; unclear D gene. The V end was cut by 8 bases, the J end by 1 base, with 10 bases between. CDR3 length: 13 amino acids. Per germline, CDR1 MGHDK and CDR2 SYGVNS. CDR3 coding DNA: TGTGCCAGCGGGGTTCAGGGCACAGATACGCAGTATTTT. Translating gives CASGVQGTDTQYF.

The chain joins TRBV10-3 to TRBJ2-3; the match to TRBD1 covers 8 bases. CDR1 is ENHRY, CDR2 SYGVKD, per germline. The J segment lost 4 bases and the V segment lost 5 bases, leaving 11 bases of the junction unmatched. The CDR3 sequence is 16 residues long. The DNA for the CDR3 is TGTGCCATCAGTCGTGGACAGGGTAGGGGTTCAGATACGCAGTATTTT. The encoded protein is CAISRGQGRGSDTQYF.

This clone has only one observation. The chain has TRBV7-9 and TRBJ1-6; possible D gene TRBD1, 5 bases. The CDR3 consists of 16 residues. Germline V lookup: CDR1 SEHNR, CDR2 FQNEAQ (reference sequence). Trimming shortened V by 5 bases and J by 4 bases, and 15 bases separated the two germline ends. CDR3 sequence: CASSPDTGPYNSPLHF. The CDR3 DNA follows: TGTGCCAGCAGCCCGGACACCGGGCCGTATAATTCACCCCTCCACTTT.

The V and J genes are TRBV7-9 and TRBJ2-3; D remains ambiguous. There are 13 residues in the CDR3. Per the germline V gene, CDR1 is SEHNR and CDR2 is FQNEAQ (reference sequence). Trimming took 4 bases from V and 2 from J, leaving 7 bases between them. In nucleotides, the CDR3 is TGTGCCAGCAGCTCCCTCCCCACAGATACGCAGTATTTT. Amino acid sequence: CASSSLPTDTQYF.

This clone was detected only once. The chain uses TRBV10-2 and TRBJ2-7; D gene ambiguous. The CDR3 contains 12 residues. Germline V gene sequence: CDR1 WSHSY, CDR2 SAAADI. Trimming left V 3 bases short and J 5 bases short, with 8 bases between. Here the CDR3 DNA reads TGCGCCAGCAGTGAATTGGGGAACGAGCAGTACTTC. It codes for CASSELGNEQYF.

The DNA of the CDR3 is TGCGCCAGCAGCTTAACAGGGGTTGTGAGCACAGATACGCAGTATTTT. The encoded protein is CASSLTGVVSTDTQYF. V usage is TRBV5-1 and J usage is TRBJ2-3; TRBD1 matches at 7 bases. The V and J ends lost 2 bases and 0 bases, in that order; junction bases with no gene match: 6. The V gene's germline CDR1 is SGHRS and CDR2 YFSETQ. The CDR3 is made up of 16 amino acids.

This chain joins TRBV4-3 and TRBJ1-2; TRBD1 is a possible D gene (6 bases). This CDR3 contains 15 residues. Germline CDR1 and CDR2: LGHNA and YSLEER. Trimming removed 1 base at V and 4 bases at J, with 13 bases between. CDR3 sequence: CASSQVWQGIYGYTF. The DNA for the CDR3 is TGCGCCAGCAGCCAAGTCTGGCAGGGGATCTATGGCTACACCTTC.

This clone has a single count. This chain connects TRBV10-3 to TRBJ1-3, with TRBD1 matching over 8 bases. Germline V gene lookup returns CDR1 ENHRY and CDR2 SYGVKD. Trimming at V came to 2 bases and at J to 0 bases, leaving 6 bases not matched to a gene. This CDR3 region has 17 residues. Here the CDR3 DNA reads TGTGCCATCAGTGAGCATGGACAGGGCCACTCTGGAAACACCATATATTTT. Protein product: CAISEHGQGHSGNTIYF.

The V call is TRBV29-1, the J call TRBJ2-5; D is tentatively TRBD1 or TRBD2 (6 bases each). The CDR3 is 13 amino acids. Deletions cut 7 bases from V and 4 bases from J, with 16 bases between. Germline CDR1 reads SQVTM; CDR2 reads ANQGSEA. The CDR3 region is CSARRGAGETQYF. Written as DNA, the CDR3 is TGCAGCGCCCGGAGGGGGGCAGGAGAGACCCAGTACTTC.

This clone has just one count. V and J are TRBV5-8 and TRBJ2-2; D ambiguous. There are 15 residues in the CDR3. CDR1 and CDR2 from the germline V gene are SGHTS and YDEGEE. The ends were cut back, 2 bases at V and 0 bases at J, with 8 bases in the middle. DNA of the CDR3: TGTGCCAGCAGCTTCGGCCCCGCGAACACCGGGGAGCTGTTTTTT. Protein product: CASSFGPANTGELFF. Complete variable domain (other parts from reference TRBV5-8 and TRBJ2-2): EAGVTQSPTHLIKTRGQQATLRCSPISGHTSVYWYQQALGLGLQFLLWYDEGEERNRGNFPPRFSGRQFPNYSSELNVNALELEDSALYLCASSFGPANTGELFFGEGSRLTVL.

The gene calls are TRBV7-2 and TRBJ2-3; D might be TRBD2 (5 bases). Trimming removed 0 bases at V and 0 bases at J, with 10 bases between. There are 16 residues in the CDR3. Germline loops: CDR1 SGHTA, CDR2 FQGNSA. In nucleotides, the CDR3 is TGTGCCAGCAGCTTAGCTGCGGGTGCTAGCACAGATACGCAGTATTTT. This sequence encodes CASSLAAGASTDTQYF.